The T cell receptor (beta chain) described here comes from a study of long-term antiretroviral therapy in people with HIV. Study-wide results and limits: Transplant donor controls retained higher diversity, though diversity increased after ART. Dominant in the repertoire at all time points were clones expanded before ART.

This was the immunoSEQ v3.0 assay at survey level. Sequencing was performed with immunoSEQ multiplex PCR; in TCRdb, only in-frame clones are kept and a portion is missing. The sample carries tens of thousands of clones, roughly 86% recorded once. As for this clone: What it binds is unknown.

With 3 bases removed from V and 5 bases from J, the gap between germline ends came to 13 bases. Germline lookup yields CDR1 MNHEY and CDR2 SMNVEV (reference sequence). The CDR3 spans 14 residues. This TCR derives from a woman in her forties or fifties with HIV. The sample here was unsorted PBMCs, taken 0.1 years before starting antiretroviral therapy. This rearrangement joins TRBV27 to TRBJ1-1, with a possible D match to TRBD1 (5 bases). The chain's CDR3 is CASSFDRPRTEAFF. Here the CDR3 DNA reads TGTGCCAGCAGTTTCGACAGACCAAGAACTGAAGCTTTCTTT.